The clone carrying this T cell receptor (beta chain) has a handful of counts. CDR3-region Arm-PCR and iRepertoire HTBI primers produced the TCR beta libraries. TCRdb redid the calling of the multiplex PCR reads with MiXCR, one entry per CDR3 protein. The top ten clones hold roughly 35% of a sample with 300,000 to 400,000 distinct CDR3 sequences, approximately 20% of them seen once. This entry comes from a study of regulatory T cells in long-lasting Graves disease. Looking at the study overall: The antithyroid drugs taken by newly diagnosed Graves' patients had been used for under 3 months.

Noted time point: newly diagnosed GD, antithyroid drugs for less than 3 months. The authors made the TCR library using RNA they extracted from PBMCs. The source of the patients was an endocrinology department in Xi'an, China. V trimming: 3 bases; J trimming: 4 bases; junction bases outside the gene matches: 18. The CDR3 spans 19 residues. CDR1 is LNHDA, CDR2 SQIVND, per germline (reference sequence). This TCR was sampled from a female donor with Graves disease. Sample: peripheral blood mononuclear cells (PBMCs), taken at new diagnosis, from a patient treated with antithyroid drugs. The chain uses TRBV19 and TRBJ2-5; 9 bases match TRBD1. CDR3 region: CASSMTRDRVGQTRETQYF. In DNA, the CDR3 is TGTGCCAGTAGTATGACCAGGGACAGGGTAGGACAAACACGAGAGACCCAGTACTTC.